The 16 T cell receptor beta chains below all came from one sample that was sequenced in a study of radiotherapy plus CTLA-4 blockade in lung cancer. The table came from immunoSEQ multiplex PCR; TCRdb's copy has only in-frame clones and leaves some out. The sample holds roughly 78,000 clones, 78% seen once. The sample consisted of peripheral blood, taken from a patient treated with radiotherapy plus ipilimumab. The receptors here all came from a human donor with non-small cell lung cancer who had a complete response to radiotherapy plus ipilimumab.

This clone has just one count. The chain recombines TRBV5-1 with TRBJ2-2; weak D call: TRBD1 (5 bases). CDR1 and CDR2 (germline): SGHRS, YFSETQ. The V end lost 3 bases, the J end lost 4 bases, and 13 bases lay between the germline ends. The CDR3 is 15 residues long. The CDR3 DNA reads as TGCGCCAGCAGCTCGCAGGGAAGGACCACCGGGGAGCTGTTTTTT. This gives the protein CASSSQGRTTGELFF.

This chain joins TRBV2 and TRBJ1-2; D ambiguous. Germline V lookup: CDR1 SNHLY, CDR2 FYNNEI. Trimming took 4 bases from V and 6 from J, leaving 12 bases between them. The CDR3 is 13 residues long. The CDR3 DNA reads as TGTGCCAGCAGTGGGGTAGGGCTAGATGGCTACACCTTC. As protein: CASSGVGLDGYTF.

This clone was detected once. The chain employs TRBV29-1 and TRBJ2-1, with 14 positions matching TRBD2. CDR1 SQVTM and CDR2 ANQGSEA come from the germline V gene. V lost 5 bases and J lost 10; bases outside the gene matches: 4. This CDR3 spans 13 amino acids. The CDR3 region is CSVRTSGGLEQFF. CDR3 nucleotides: TGCAGCGTTCGGACTAGCGGGGGGTTAGAGCAGTTCTTC.

In its sample, this clone was seen a few times. V usage is TRBV4-3 and J usage is TRBJ2-2; 8 positions match TRBD1. Germline-derived CDR1 and CDR2 are LGHNA and YSLEER. V lost 1 base to trimming and J lost 4 bases; unmatched junction nucleotides: 5. The CDR3 has 16 residues. The CDR3 is CASSQGGQEFTGELFF. Written as DNA, the CDR3 is TGCGCCAGCAGCCAAGGGGGACAGGAATTCACCGGGGAGCTGTTTTTT.

This clone was seen once. The chain employs TRBV28 and TRBJ1-1; D unresolved. The CDR3 runs 12 residues. The V gene lost 1 base and the J gene lost 8 bases, with 8 bases spanning the gap. Germline CDR1 MDHEN, CDR2 SYDVKM. CDR3 DNA: TGTGCCAGCAGTTTATCGTCTTTGGAAGCTTTCTTT. Translating it yields CASSLSSLEAFF.

The rearrangement joins TRBV19 to TRBJ1-2; TRBD1 matches 11 bases. CDR1 LNHDA and CDR2 SQIVND come from the germline V gene (reference sequence). The CDR3 runs 17 residues. V shed 4 bases, J shed 2 bases, and the junction held 9 bases outside the gene matches. The CDR3 spells CASSRSGTGGHNYGYTF. The CDR3 DNA reads as TGTGCCAGTAGTAGATCCGGGACAGGGGGGCACAACTATGGCTACACCTTC.

The chain carries TRBV7-2 and TRBJ1-2; 7 bases map to TRBD1. Germline loops: CDR1 SGHTA, CDR2 FQGNSA. The ends lost 8 bases at V and 3 bases at J; junction bases unmatched: 9. The CDR3 consists of 14 residues. The CDR3 region has the DNA TGTGCCAGCCGATCGACCGGGACAGACTATGGCTACACCTTC. This codes for CASRSTGTDYGYTF. Combining the CDR3 with reference TRBV7-2 and TRBJ1-2 gives the whole variable domain GAGVSQSPSNKVTEKGKDVELRCDPISGHTALYWYRQSLGQGLEFLIYFQGNSAPDKSGLPSDRFSAERTGGSVSTLTIQRTQQEDSAVYLCASRSTGTDYGYTFGSGTRLTVV.

The CDR3 region is CSARGPTEAFF. The CDR3 region has the DNA TGCAGTGCTAGGGGACCCACTGAAGCTTTCTTT. The chain links TRBV20-1 to TRBJ1-1, with D maybe TRBD1 (5 bases). The CDR3 is 11 residues long. CDR1 is DFQATT, CDR2 SNEGSKA, per germline (reference sequence). The ends were cut back, 3 bases at V and 4 bases at J, with 6 bases in the middle.

The chain is built from TRBV4-3 and TRBJ2-3, with 11 positions matching TRBD2. V shed 3 bases and J 5 bases; nucleotides not matched to a gene: 13. Germline-derived CDR1 and CDR2 are LGHNA and YSLEER. CDR3 length: 18 amino acids. The CDR3 is CASSQYLAGGLQGDTQYF. DNA for the CDR3: TGCGCCAGCAGCCAGTATCTAGCGGGAGGCCTCCAGGGAGATACGCAGTATTTT.

This clone has just one count. The V and J genes are TRBV7-6 and TRBJ2-2, with no clear D. From germline, CDR1 is SGHVS and CDR2 FNYEAQ. The CDR3 has 16 amino acids. The ends were cut back, 0 bases at V and 2 bases at J, with 10 bases in the middle. The CDR3 DNA follows: TGTGCCAGCAGCTTAGCGCCACGGGCCAACACCGGGGAGCTGTTTTTT. Its protein product is CASSLAPRANTGELFF.

V gene TRBV11-2 combines with J gene TRBJ1-3; D is perhaps TRBD1 (6 bases). The V gene lost 5 bases and the J gene lost 1 base, with 15 bases spanning the gap. Germline loops: CDR1 SGHAT, CDR2 FQNNGV. This CDR3 has 16 residues. The CDR3 protein is CASSLGTGLSGNTIYF. CDR3 nucleotide sequence: TGTGCCAGCAGCCTAGGTACAGGGCTATCTGGAAACACCATATATTTT. Drawing the rest from reference TRBV11-2 and TRBJ1-3, the complete variable domain is EAGVAQSPRYKIIEKRQSVAFWCNPISGHATLYWYQQILGQGPKLLIQFQNNGVVDDSQLPKDRFSAERLKGVDSTLKIQPAKLEDSAVYLCASSLGTGLSGNTIYFGEGSWLTVV.

This chain joins TRBV18 and TRBJ1-5; 7 nucleotides align to TRBD1. J was trimmed by 7 bases and V by 3 bases; bases with no gene match: 9. Looked up from germline, CDR1 is KGHSH and CDR2 is LQKENI. The CDR3 spans 15 residues. The CDR3 region is CASSPSPDRAQPQHF. The CDR3 DNA is TGTGCCAGCTCACCTTCTCCTGACAGGGCCCAGCCCCAGCATTTT.

This clone was counted between two and nine times. The chain links TRBV6-1 to TRBJ1-2; D is unclear. V was cut by 5 bases and J by 6 bases, with 13 bases left in between. The CDR3 is 13 residues long. Germline loops: CDR1 MNHNS, CDR2 SASEGT. Here the CDR3 DNA reads TGTGCCAGCAGTCCAACGGGAGGAGATGGCTACACCTTC. Translation gives CASSPTGGDGYTF.

This clone was found once. This chain joins TRBV7-9 and TRBJ2-6, with TRBD1 matching 10 bases. The CDR3 totals 16 residues. CDR1 is SEHNR, CDR2 FQNEAQ, per germline (reference sequence). Unmatched junction bases numbered 6, after V lost 10 bases and J lost 0 bases. In DNA form, the CDR3 reads TGTGCCACTTCGGACAGGGGGATCTCTGGGGCCAACGTCCTGACTTTC. Residues: CATSDRGISGANVLTF.

There are a few counts of this clone. This chain connects TRBV18 to TRBJ2-6; D unresolved. Deletions cut 6 bases from V and 0 bases from J, with 3 bases between. The germline CDR1 and CDR2 sequences are KGHSH and LQKENI. The CDR3 has 13 amino acids. The CDR3 DNA reads TGTGCCAGCTCTAGCTCTGGGGCCAACGTCCTGACTTTC. Translation: CASSSSGANVLTF. Drawing the rest from reference TRBV18 and TRBJ2-6, the complete variable domain is NAGVMQNPRHLVRRRGQEARLRCSPMKGHSHVYWYRQLPEEGLKFMVYLQKENIIDESGMPKERFSAEFPKEGPSILRIQQVVRGDSAAYFCASSSSGANVLTFGAGSRLTVL.

V usage is TRBV29-1 and J usage is TRBJ1-3, with D hard to call. The CDR3 extends over 14 amino acids. V lost 7 bases and J lost 1, with 14 bases in between. In germline, CDR1 is SQVTM, CDR2 ANQGSEA. CDR3 amino acids: CSAAPGSSGNTIYF. CDR3 nucleotides: TGCAGCGCCGCACCGGGATCTTCTGGAAACACCATATATTTT.